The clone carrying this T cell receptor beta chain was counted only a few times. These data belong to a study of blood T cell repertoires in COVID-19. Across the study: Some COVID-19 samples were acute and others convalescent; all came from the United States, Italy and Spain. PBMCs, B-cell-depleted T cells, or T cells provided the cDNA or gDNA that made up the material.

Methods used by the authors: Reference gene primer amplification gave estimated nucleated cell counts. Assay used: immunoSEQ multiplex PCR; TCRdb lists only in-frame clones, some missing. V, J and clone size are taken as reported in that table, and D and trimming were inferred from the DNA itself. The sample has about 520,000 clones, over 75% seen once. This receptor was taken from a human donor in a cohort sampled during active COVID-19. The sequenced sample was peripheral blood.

The CDR3: CASFMNTEAFF. CDR3 DNA sequence: TGTGCCAGCTTCATGAACACTGAAGCTTTCTTT. This chain links TRBV12-3 or TRBV12-4 with TRBJ1-1; D is ambiguous. This CDR3 has 11 residues. Trimming pared 8 bases from V and 0 bases from J, leaving 4 bases between.